These 26 T cell receptor beta chains were all obtained from the same sample, sequenced in a study of T cells in Graves' hyperthyroidism and ophthalmopathy. The TCR beta CDR3 regions underwent amplification using RNA transcripts as the source. When the TCR CDR3 underwent first-round RT-PCR, the HTBI primer set was used. TCRdb passed the multiplex PCR reads through MiXCR, listing each CDR3 protein once. The data show about 640,000 distinct CDR3 sequences, less than 25% seen once. Sequences were obtained from blood. The receptors here all came from a young man with Graves' ophthalmopathy.

The V call is TRBV24-1, the J call TRBJ2-7; 14 bases align to TRBD2. The length of the CDR3 is 15 residues. V lost 7 bases and J lost 9; bases outside the gene matches: 10. CDR1 KGHDR and CDR2 SFDVKD come from the germline V gene. CDR3 coding DNA: TGTGCCACCAGCTTCCCGGGACTAGCGGGAGTGGGGCAGTACTTC. Translated, it gives CATSFPGLAGVGQYF.

This clonotype has a handful of counts. The gene calls are TRBV7-6 and TRBJ2-1; a weak D match, TRBD2 (6 bases). The V and J ends lost 5 bases and 8 bases respectively, with 19 bases between them. Germline-derived CDR1 and CDR2 are SGHVS and FNYEAQ. The CDR3 has 15 residues. CDR3 coding DNA: TGTGCCAGCAGCCCTAGAGGGACTGGGGTGGATGAGCAGTTCTTC. Translation: CASSPRGTGVDEQFF.

Ten or more counts support this clonotype. The chain combines TRBV30 with TRBJ2-3, with D unresolved. The V and J ends lost 2 bases and 2 bases respectively, with 11 bases between them. Germline V gene sequence: CDR1 GTSNPN, CDR2 SVGIG (reference sequence). The CDR3 sequence is 14 residues long. Here the CDR3 DNA reads TGTGCCTGGAGTACGCGGCTAGTCACAGATACGCAGTATTTT. Protein sequence: CAWSTRLVTDTQYF.

This clonotype has a handful of counts. J is TRBJ2-5 and V is TRBV28; D gene ambiguous. CDR1 is MDHEN and CDR2 is SYDVKM in the germline V gene. This CDR3 is built from 17 residues. Trimming took 3 bases from V and 1 from J, leaving 18 bases between them. CDR3 sequence (DNA): TGTGCCAGCAGTTTGCGGAACTCACTTAAGATCCAAGAGACCCAGTACTTC. Amino acids: CASSLRNSLKIQETQYF.

The chain couples TRBV12-3 or TRBV12-4 to TRBJ2-4; 7 bases map to TRBD1. With V trimmed by 5 bases and J by 7 bases, 11 bases remained unmatched. The CDR3 spans 15 residues. CDR3 in amino acids: CASSERGLPGNIQYF. CDR3 bases: TGTGCCAGCAGTGAGAGGGGGCTCCCGGGGAACATTCAGTACTTC.

In its sample, this clonotype was seen a few times. The chain uses TRBV10-3 and TRBJ1-1; 9 bases are shared with TRBD1. This CDR3 is 14 amino acids long. V shed 6 bases and J 5 bases; nucleotides not matched to a gene: 7. Germline assignment: CDR1 ENHRY and CDR2 SYGVKD. This chain's CDR3 is CAIRVGQGRTEAFF. CDR3 DNA sequence: TGTGCCATCAGGGTGGGACAGGGTCGGACTGAAGCTTTCTTT.

The chain carries TRBV5-5 and TRBJ1-2; D possibly corresponds to TRBD1 (6 bases). V was cut by 1 base and J by 8 bases, with 12 bases left in between. This CDR3 is 13 amino acids long. Germline CDR1 SGHKS, CDR2 YYEKEE (reference sequence). Here the CDR3 reads CASSLQGSEGYTF. In nucleotides, the CDR3 is TGTGCCAGCAGCTTGCAGGGGAGTGAAGGCTACACCTTC.

The chain joins TRBV15 to TRBJ2-1; 9 bases line up with TRBD2. The CDR3 runs to 15 residues. The V gene's germline CDR1 is LNHNV and CDR2 YYDKDF (reference sequence). Trimming removed 8 bases from V and 3 bases from J; junction bases left unmatched: 8. This CDR3 reads CATFSSGSNYNEQFF. DNA for the CDR3: TGTGCCACCTTTAGTAGCGGGAGCAACTACAATGAGCAGTTCTTC.

This clonotype was seen more than once but under ten times. The rearrangement uses TRBV13 and TRBJ2-7; possibly TRBD1 for D (6 bases). Trimming took 3 bases from V and 2 from J, leaving 11 bases between them. Germline loops: CDR1 PRHDT, CDR2 FYEKMQ (reference sequence). CDR3 length: 14 residues. CDR3 sequence reads: CASSLGDKTYEQYF. The CDR3 bases are TGTGCCAGCAGCTTGGGGGACAAGACCTACGAGCAGTACTTC.

The sample holds a few counts of this clonotype. The chain has TRBV20-1 and TRBJ2-1; D is ambiguous. The V gene lost 8 bases and the J gene lost 4 bases, with 12 bases spanning the gap. This CDR3 spans 12 amino acids. CDR1 and CDR2 from the germline V gene are DFQATT and SNEGSKA (reference sequence). The DNA of the CDR3 is TGCAGTACCCACCGTACTTACAATGAGCAGTTCTTC. Its protein is CSTHRTYNEQFF.

This clonotype occurred once. The chain has TRBV19 and TRBJ1-5; D remains unclear. V was shortened by 6 bases and J by 1 base, with 16 bases between the two germline ends. The V gene's germline CDR1 is LNHDA and CDR2 SQIVND (reference sequence). The CDR3 contains 16 residues. The CDR3 nucleotides read TGTGCCAGTAGCTCCGTTATGGCCCTAAGCAATCAGCCCCAGCATTTT. This codes for CASSSVMALSNQPQHF.

This clonotype was detected a few times. The chain employs TRBV20-1 and TRBJ1-5; D unclear. The length of the CDR3 is 14 residues. The V end was cut by 5 bases, the J end by 6 bases, with 17 bases between. Germline-derived CDR1 and CDR2 are DFQATT and SNEGSKA (reference sequence). CDR3 sequence: CSASRSGVGQPQHF. The CDR3 DNA is TGCAGTGCTTCCAGGTCCGGGGTGGGTCAGCCCCAGCATTTT.

This clonotype was recorded many times. The chain is built from TRBV2 and TRBJ1-1; weak D call: TRBD1 (6 bases). This CDR3 is built from 13 residues. Germline assignment: CDR1 SNHLY and CDR2 FYNNEI. Deletions cut 3 bases from V and 5 bases from J, with 10 bases between. This CDR3 reads CASSEHRETEAFF. The CDR3 nucleotides are TGTGCCAGCAGTGAGCACAGGGAGACTGAAGCTTTCTTT.

This clonotype was found a few times. This rearrangement joins TRBV2 to TRBJ1-2; TRBD1 matches at 7 bases. V trimming: 6 bases; J trimming: 0 bases; junction bases outside the gene matches: 7. The CDR3 spans 15 residues. CDR1 SNHLY and CDR2 FYNNEI come from the germline V gene. CDR3: CASRRRTGTNYGYTF. CDR3 coding DNA: TGTGCCAGCAGACGAAGGACAGGAACTAACTATGGCTACACCTTC.

This clonotype was seen many times. The chain couples TRBV7-3 to TRBJ1-2; D not certain. CDR1 and CDR2 from the germline V gene are SGHTA and FQGTGA. V gave up 5 bases and J gave up 0 bases, with 13 bases separating them. CDR3 length: 15 amino acids. In DNA form, the CDR3 reads TGTGCCAGCAGCCCCACAAAACTCCCTAACTATGGCTACACCTTC. Protein product: CASSPTKLPNYGYTF.

This clonotype appeared a few times. The chain carries TRBV7-2 and TRBJ1-3, with unresolved D. The length of the CDR3 is 17 residues. Looked up from germline, CDR1 is SGHTA and CDR2 is FQGNSA. V was trimmed by 1 base and J by 4 bases, leaving 17 bases between them. The CDR3 nucleotides are TGTGCCAGCAGCTTAGGAATTGTCACCTATCTGGGAAACACCATATATTTT. Its protein product is CASSLGIVTYLGNTIYF.

This clonotype was observed a handful of times. The rearrangement joins TRBV4-1 to TRBJ2-1; 7 bases match TRBD1. The J segment lost 3 bases and the V segment lost 1 base, leaving 6 bases of the junction unmatched. This CDR3 is 16 amino acids long. Per germline, CDR1 MGHRA and CDR2 YSYEKL. CDR3 sequence: CASSQGGTAYYNEQFF. CDR3 nucleotide sequence: TGCGCCAGCAGCCAAGGAGGGACAGCCTACTACAATGAGCAGTTCTTC.

This clonotype was picked up a small number of times. V is TRBV24-1 and J is TRBJ1-1; D not resolved. This CDR3 region has 18 residues. The V gene's germline CDR1 is KGHDR and CDR2 SFDVKD. Trimming cost V 4 bases and J 5 bases, with 25 bases left between them. The CDR3 region is CATSDLGTLTIGVTEAFF. CDR3 in DNA: TGTGCCACCAGTGACCTCGGTACACTGACGATTGGGGTGACTGAAGCTTTCTTT.

This clonotype has more than one count but fewer than ten. The V and J genes are TRBV6-9 and TRBJ1-3; D not certain. The CDR3 totals 14 residues. The V end lost 6 bases, the J end lost 0 bases, and 9 bases lay between the germline ends. Germline CDR1 and CDR2: MNHGY and SVAAGI. This chain's CDR3 is CASRDGLSGNTIYF. In DNA form, the CDR3 reads TGTGCCAGCAGGGACGGACTCTCTGGAAACACCATATATTTT.

The chain carries TRBV12-5 and TRBJ1-1; TRBD1 might be the D (6 bases). The CDR3 loop spans 13 amino acids. Germline values: CDR1 LGHNT, CDR2 FRNRAP. V lost 7 bases, J lost 6 bases, and 15 bases lay in between. CDR3 sequence (DNA): TGTGCTAGTGCTCCGCAGGGGCTCTCTGAAGCTTTCTTT. It yields the protein CASAPQGLSEAFF.

V gene TRBV10-3 combines with J gene TRBJ1-5; D is ambiguous. The CDR3 spans 13 residues. Germline V lookup: CDR1 ENHRY, CDR2 SYGVKD. Trimming cost V 3 bases and J 1 base, with 4 bases left between them. In nucleotides, the CDR3 is TGTGCCATCAGTGATGAGAGCAATCAGCCCCAGCATTTT. Translation gives CAISDESNQPQHF.

This clonotype was counted ten times or more. The CDR3 sequence: CASSLAGPEKLFF. CDR3 nucleotide sequence: TGTGCCAGCAGCTTAGCCGGGCCTGAAAAACTGTTTTTT. The rearrangement links TRBV7-8 to TRBJ1-4; D is uncertain. Per germline, CDR1 SGHVS and CDR2 FQNEAQ. Trimming stripped 0 bases from V and 7 bases from J, with 6 bases between. The CDR3 runs 13 residues.

The rearrangement uses TRBV2 and TRBJ1-5; no definite D call. Germline-derived CDR1 and CDR2 are SNHLY and FYNNEI. Trimming cost V 3 bases and J 8 bases, with 8 bases left between them. This CDR3 spans 12 amino acids. The CDR3 region is CASSDPQEPQHF. CDR3 DNA: TGTGCCAGCAGTGACCCCCAGGAGCCCCAGCATTTT.

The V gene is TRBV28, the J gene TRBJ2-7; 9 bases are shared with TRBD2. The V segment lost 8 bases and the J segment 4 bases; nucleotides outside the gene matches: 12. CDR3 length equals 15 residues. Germline values: CDR1 MDHEN, CDR2 SYDVKM. The CDR3 reads CASASPIAGDYEQYF. In DNA, the CDR3 is TGTGCCAGCGCATCTCCCATAGCGGGAGATTACGAGCAGTACTTC.

This clonotype was counted at least ten times. This rearrangement joins TRBV6-2 or TRBV6-3 to TRBJ2-7; D could derive from TRBD1 or TRBD2 (5 bases each). Trimming took off 2 bases at V and 6 bases at J, with 8 bases between the two ends. The CDR3 loop spans 12 amino acids. The germline CDR1 and CDR2 sequences are MNHEY and SVGEGT. CDR3 amino acids: CASSYGTLEQYF. Here the CDR3 DNA reads TGTGCCAGCAGTTACGGGACCCTCGAGCAGTACTTC.

Many counts were recorded for this clonotype. The genes are TRBV11-2 and TRBJ2-7, with TRBD1 matching 10 bases. The CDR3 loop spans 15 amino acids. Germline CDR1 SGHAT, CDR2 FQNNGV. With 3 bases clipped from V and 3 bases from J, the junction kept 5 bases outside the gene matches. CDR3 protein: CASSLPRDRGYEQYF. CDR3 bases: TGTGCCAGCAGCTTGCCTCGGGACAGGGGCTACGAGCAGTACTTC.